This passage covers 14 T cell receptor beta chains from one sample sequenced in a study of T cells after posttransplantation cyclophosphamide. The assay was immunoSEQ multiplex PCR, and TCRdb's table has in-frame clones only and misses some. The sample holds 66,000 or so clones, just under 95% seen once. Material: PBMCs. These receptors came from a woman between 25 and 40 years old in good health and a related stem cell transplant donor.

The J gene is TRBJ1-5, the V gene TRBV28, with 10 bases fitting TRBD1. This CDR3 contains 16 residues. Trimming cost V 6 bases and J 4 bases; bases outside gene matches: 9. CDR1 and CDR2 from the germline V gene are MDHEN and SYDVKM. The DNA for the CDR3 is TGTGCCAGCAGGACCCCGGGACAGGGGTCTAATCAGCCCCAGCATTTT. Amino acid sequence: CASRTPGQGSNQPQHF.

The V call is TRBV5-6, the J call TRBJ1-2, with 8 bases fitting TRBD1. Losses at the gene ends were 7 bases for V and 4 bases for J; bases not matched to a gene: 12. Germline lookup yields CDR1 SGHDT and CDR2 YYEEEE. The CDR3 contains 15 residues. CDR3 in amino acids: CASSGAGQARYGYTF. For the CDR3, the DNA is TGTGCCAGCTCTGGGGCGGGACAGGCCCGCTATGGCTACACCTTC.

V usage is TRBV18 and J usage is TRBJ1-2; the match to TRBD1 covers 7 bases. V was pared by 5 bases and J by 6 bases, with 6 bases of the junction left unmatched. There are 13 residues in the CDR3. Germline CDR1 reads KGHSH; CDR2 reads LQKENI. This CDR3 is CASSSGQTNGYTF. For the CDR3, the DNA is TGTGCCAGCTCATCGGGACAGACGAATGGCTACACCTTC.

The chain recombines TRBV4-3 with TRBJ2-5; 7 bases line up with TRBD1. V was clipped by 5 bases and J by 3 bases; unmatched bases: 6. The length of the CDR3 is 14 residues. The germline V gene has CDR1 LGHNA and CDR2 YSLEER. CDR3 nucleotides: TGCGCCAGCAGCAATCCGGGACAGAAAGAGACCCAGTACTTC. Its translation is CASSNPGQKETQYF.

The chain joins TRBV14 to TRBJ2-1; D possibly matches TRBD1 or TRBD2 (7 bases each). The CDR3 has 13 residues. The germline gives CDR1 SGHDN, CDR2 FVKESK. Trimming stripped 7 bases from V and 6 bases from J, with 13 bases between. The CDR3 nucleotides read TGTGCCAGCACCCCAGGGGGGGGCAATGAGCAGTTCTTC. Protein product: CASTPGGGNEQFF.

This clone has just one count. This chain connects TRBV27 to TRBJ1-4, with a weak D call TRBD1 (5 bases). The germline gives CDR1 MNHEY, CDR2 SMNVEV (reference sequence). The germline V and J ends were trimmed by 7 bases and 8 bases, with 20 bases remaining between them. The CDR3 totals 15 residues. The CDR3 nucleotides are TGTGCCAGCACCCCCTCAGGGACTAGGAGGGAAAAACTGTTTTTT. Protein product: CASTPSGTRREKLFF.

In DNA form, the CDR3 reads TGTGCCACCAGCGTAGACAGGGGCAGAAACACCATATATTTT. This translates into CATSVDRGRNTIYF. The rearrangement joins TRBV15 to TRBJ1-3, with 8 bases lining up with TRBD1. Germline CDR1 reads LNHNV; CDR2 reads YYDKDF (reference sequence). This CDR3 is built from 14 residues. With 5 bases clipped from V and 5 bases from J, the junction kept 5 bases outside the gene matches.

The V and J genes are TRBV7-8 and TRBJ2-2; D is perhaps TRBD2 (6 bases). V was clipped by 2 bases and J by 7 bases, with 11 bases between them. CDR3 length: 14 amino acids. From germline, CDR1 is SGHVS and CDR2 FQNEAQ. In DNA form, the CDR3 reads TGTGCCAGCAGCTTATCGGGGAGGATCGGGGAGCTGTTTTTT. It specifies CASSLSGRIGELFF.

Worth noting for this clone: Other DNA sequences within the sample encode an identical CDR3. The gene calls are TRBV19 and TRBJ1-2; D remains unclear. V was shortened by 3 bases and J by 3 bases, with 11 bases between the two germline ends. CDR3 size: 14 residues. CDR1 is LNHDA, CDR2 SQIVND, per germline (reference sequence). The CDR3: CASSIRLRDYGYTF. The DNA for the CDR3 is TGTGCCAGTAGTATCCGACTTCGTGACTATGGCTACACCTTC.

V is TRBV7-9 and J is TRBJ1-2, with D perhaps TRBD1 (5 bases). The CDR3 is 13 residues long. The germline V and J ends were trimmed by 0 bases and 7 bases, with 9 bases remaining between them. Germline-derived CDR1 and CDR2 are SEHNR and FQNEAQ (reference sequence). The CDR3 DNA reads TGTGCCAGCAGCTTAGCGGAAACAGGTGGCTACACCTTC. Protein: CASSLAETGGYTF.

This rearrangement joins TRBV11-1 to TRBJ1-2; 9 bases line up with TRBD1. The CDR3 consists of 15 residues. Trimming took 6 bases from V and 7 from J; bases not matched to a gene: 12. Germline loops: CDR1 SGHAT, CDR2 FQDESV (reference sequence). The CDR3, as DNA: TGTGCCAGCAGTCGTGGGGGACAGGGAGACGGTGGCTACACCTTC. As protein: CASSRGGQGDGGYTF. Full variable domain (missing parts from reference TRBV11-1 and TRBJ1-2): EAEVAQSPRYKITEKSQAVAFWCDPISGHATLYWYRQILGQGPELLVQFQDESVVDDSQLPKDRFSAERLKGVDSTLKIQPAELGDSAMYLCASSRGGQGDGGYTFGSGTRLTVV.

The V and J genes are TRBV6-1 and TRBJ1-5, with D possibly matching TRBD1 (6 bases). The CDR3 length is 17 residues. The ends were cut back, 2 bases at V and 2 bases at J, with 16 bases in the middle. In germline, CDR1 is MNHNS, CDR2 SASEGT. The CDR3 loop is CASSERGAQDRNQPQHF. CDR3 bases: TGTGCCAGCAGTGAACGGGGGGCCCAGGATCGCAATCAGCCCCAGCATTTT.

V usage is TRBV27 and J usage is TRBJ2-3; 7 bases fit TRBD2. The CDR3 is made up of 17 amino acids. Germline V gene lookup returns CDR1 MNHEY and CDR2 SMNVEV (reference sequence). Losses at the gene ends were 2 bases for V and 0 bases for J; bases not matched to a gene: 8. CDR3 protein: CASSLTIAGLSTDTQYF. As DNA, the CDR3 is TGTGCCAGCAGTTTAACCATAGCGGGCCTAAGCACAGATACGCAGTATTTT.

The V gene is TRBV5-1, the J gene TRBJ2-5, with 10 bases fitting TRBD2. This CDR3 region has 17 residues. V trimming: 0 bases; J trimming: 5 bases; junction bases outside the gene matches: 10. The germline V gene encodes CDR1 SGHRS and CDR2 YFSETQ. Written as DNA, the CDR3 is TGCGCCAGCAGCTTGGCCGGTAGCGGGGGGCCCTCGGAGACCCAGTACTTC. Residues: CASSLAGSGGPSETQYF.